The T cell receptor (beta chain) described here comes from a study of cytomegalovirus exposure and HLA in healthy donors (dated by TCRdb to 2017 to 2019). As for the study more broadly: An earlier analysis of some 600 of the donors reported roughly 300 Gb of sequence data and 95 million to 130 million unique TCR beta sequences obtained from about 180 million T cells. About 280 gigabases of sequencing data and roughly 81 million unique TCR sequences made up an early release that covered approximately 620 HLA-typed donors. Among the roughly 400 genotyped donors, around 81% belonged to the genetic ancestry cluster associated with self-reported Caucasian donors. The study aimed to test whether signatures of past pathogen exposure could be identified by cataloging public T cell receptors. Using immunosequencing, the study profiled T cell repertoires from 500 to 800 subjects and related those repertoires to cytomegalovirus serostatus. In addition to the first cohort of around 670 subjects, a separate validation cohort of some 120 different subjects was used. The study combined high-throughput TCR immunosequencing, statistical association of individual TCRs with disease status, and machine learning to predict cytomegalovirus infection status. A later analysis re-examined previously published TCR beta repertoires from 500 to 700 donors and added high-resolution HLA genotyping to investigate patterns of TCR occurrence. The later analysis used no new phenotypic data to find candidate immune exposures, relying instead on TCR beta sequences and their occurrence across donors. An earlier analysis of approximately 640 of the donors applied high-throughput TCR beta sequencing to assess whether each TCR beta V gene segment acted as functional or pseudogenic. Donor age, sex, ethnicity and CMV serostatus were collected together with the repertoire data. Genome-wide SNP genotypes for about 65% of the 666 donors were used in a later genetic analysis, which treated that subset as a discovery cohort. Every discovery cohort repertoire had been produced on one sequencing platform. HLA typing included class I and class II loci at four-digit resolution. The number of donors typed differed by locus, with roughly 629-640 for A, B, C, DRB1 and DQB1, roughly 520 for DQA1, over 600 for DPA1, and some 470 for DPB1. Because of strong linkage in the cohort, 4 to 6 DR-DQ haplotypes were treated as single units for association and clustering. On average, roughly 200,000 unique TCR beta nucleotide sequences were sequenced per donor among a few hundred genotyped donors of the cohort, with about 19% of those sequences being non-productive.

The CDR3 contains 16 residues, cysteine and phenylalanine counted. CDR3 DNA only is kept here, 48 bases in frame from base 1. Between the V and J ends, shortened by 4 bases and 4 bases respectively, the junction contains 17 bases. CDR1 and CDR2 are drawn from the germline V gene (reference sequence): SEHNR, FQNEAQ. This clone has only a few counts. The target of this receptor is not known. No base-level quality is on record; no much larger clone is a single base apart. Study-wide findings and limitations: Three of the identified cytomegalovirus-associated TCR beta chains were confirmed in vitro to be specific for cytomegalovirus antigens. According to a later analysis, most CMV-associated TCR beta chains appeared to be HLA-restricted, and the HLA associations seemed to be driven largely by CMV exposure. The presence/absence analyses assumed that sequencing depth was roughly uniform across donors, and that assumption may not be true. Assigning TCR associations to individual alleles was difficult when HLA alleles, especially DR and DQ, strongly co-occurred. A total of 150 to 200 TCR beta chains were listed by the study as associated with cytomegalovirus. While some public TCRs were present in many individuals, most TCR sequences turned up only very rarely across donors. In a later analysis, about 17,000 TCR beta sequences were associated with specific HLA alleles at a false discovery rate of 0.05. Some IMGT-functional V segments, including TRBV6-2 and TRBV6-3, could not be told apart with the 87-base-pair reads, so those segments were excluded. In a later analysis, HLA-associated TCR beta chains were found to be more clonally expanded and to have lower generation probabilities than equally common non-associated chains. V-gene and J-gene trimming of TCR beta chains was associated with a missense DCLRE1C variant in a later genetic analysis, and the association was replicated in an independent cohort. In both the original and validation cohorts, the classifier was reported to diagnose cytomegalovirus status with high specificity and sensitivity. This cohort had only TCR beta chains sequenced, and the lack of alpha or paired-chain data limited which features could be detected. An earlier analysis of approximately 500 of the donors showed that most TCR beta V segments appeared in productive rearrangements either about 87% or about 30% of the time, which broadly matched IMGT annotations. The earlier analysis of approximately 540 of the donors excluded around 17 rarely observed V segments, including chromosome 9 orphons, because counts were too low. A group of highly shared sequence variants was considered likely to be a technical artifact of the sequencing pipeline. Immune exposure information for the cohort was limited to CMV serostatus. The authors suggested that the approach could potentially be generalized to other disease states and immunological phenotypes. A later genetic analysis reported fewer N-insertions in productive TCRs among donors in an Asian-associated ancestry cluster than the roughly 720-donor mean. A further reported finding was that TCR beta sequences accurately predicted the HLA-A and HLA-B alleles for most subjects in the first cohort. According to a later analysis, TCR association rates differed among HLA loci, with DRB1 alleles showing the most associated TCRs and HLA-C alleles showing the fewest. Correlated functional status among segregating V segments might reflect linkage disequilibrium, but an unknown experimental factor could not be ruled out. HLA typing was unavailable for some donors at each locus, so association tests used only the typed subset. A later analysis reported that several top co-occurrence clusters appeared linked to parvovirus B19, influenza, CMV and Epstein-Barr virus.

The cohort consisted of fewer than 700 healthy bone marrow donors. All cohort members were sampled while nominally healthy, although unrecorded immune exposures were likely present. The donor was CMV seronegative and belonged to the group of approximately 320 seronegative cohort members. A peripheral blood sample was provided by each donor, and peripheral blood mononuclear cells were used for TCR beta sequencing. Genomic DNA was extracted from the blood cell samples with the Qiagen DNeasy Blood Extraction Kit. Library prep was done by the immunoSEQ multiplex PCR assay. The multiplex PCR relied on a mix of 60 forward primers for TCR Vbeta segments and 13 reverse primers for TCR Jbeta segments. A multiplex PCR assay on genomic DNA amplified the CDR3 region of rearranged TCR beta genes. The amplified TCR beta libraries were sequenced on the Illumina HiSeq System as 87-base-pair reads. The study's processing was this. A later analysis tallied around 87 million unique TCR beta chains across the 660 or so repertoires, and some 10 million of those chains were shared by two or more donors. To remove PCR and sequencing errors, raw reads were error-corrected and collapsed into unique sequences using a nearest-neighbor algorithm that merged closely related sequences. CDR3 sequences were aligned to IMGT reference sequences to assign V, D and J gene segments. For a sequence to be retained, at least a six-nucleotide match to both a V gene segment and a J gene segment was required. Rearrangements were called productive when the CDR3 lacked stop codons and stayed in frame with V and J; all others were non-productive. Following IMGT convention, CDR3 was defined as the stretch from the second conserved V-encoded cysteine up to the conserved J-encoded phenylalanine. The earlier analysis of 587 of the donors excluded sequences that lacked an unambiguous match to a single V gene segment. An earlier analysis of several hundred of the donors called V segments functional above 56.7% productive rearrangements and segregating when the between-donor standard deviation exceeded 5%. To diagnose cytomegalovirus status from the catalog of TCR beta chain sequences, a statistical classification framework was built. A later analysis assigned V and J genes by comparing TCR nucleotide sequences with IMGT/GENE-DB human TR gene sequences. In a later analysis, CDR3 sequences and most-parsimonious VDJ recombination scenarios were assigned using the TCRdist pipeline. In a later analysis, each TCR beta chain was defined by its CDR3 amino acid sequence together with its V-gene family, and reads lacking a unique V-gene family were excluded. In a later analysis, 500 to 650 highly shared, low-generation-probability nucleotide sequences were removed to address suspected cross-contamination and a sequencing artifact. A later analysis calculated a clonal expansion index for each public chain from normalized within-repertoire ranks of inferred template counts. In a later analysis, generation probabilities were computed using a VDJ recombination model fitted to out-of-frame rearrangements, and the results were checked against IGoR. In a later analysis, hypergeometric tests were used to score TCR-TCR, TCR-HLA and TCR-CMV co-occurrence, with a repertoire-size bias correction applied to TCR pairs. In a later analysis, false discovery rates were estimated by permuting HLA or CMV assignments 20 times. A later analysis grouped co-occurring TCRs with DBSCAN, adding TCRdist sequence similarity when clustering within HLA-allele-positive subsets. Repertoires with fewer than 30,000 or more than 120,000 public chains were left out of co-occurrence clustering, as were about five repertoires with anomalous nucleotide sharing. TCRdb provides this immuneACCESS table in a form limited to in-frame rearrangements. Some clones are lacking; in checked studies, under half of them reflect an unresolved V gene, and why the rest are absent is not known. For V, J and clone size, that table is used; D and trimming come from the DNA. The sample table records roughly 110,000 clones; 55% to 85% of these occur just once. The top ten constitute about 8% of the sample.

The rearranged segments are TRBV7-9 and TRBJ2-4; TRBD1 is perhaps the D gene, given 6 matching bases. The sequencing input was PBMCs. This receptor was taken from a man aged 25-45 years in good health and CMV-seronegative. The DNA sequence reads TGTGCCAGCAGCTCAACCGGACAGACTCTGAAAAACATTCAGTACTTC. This gives the protein CASSSTGQTLKNIQYF.